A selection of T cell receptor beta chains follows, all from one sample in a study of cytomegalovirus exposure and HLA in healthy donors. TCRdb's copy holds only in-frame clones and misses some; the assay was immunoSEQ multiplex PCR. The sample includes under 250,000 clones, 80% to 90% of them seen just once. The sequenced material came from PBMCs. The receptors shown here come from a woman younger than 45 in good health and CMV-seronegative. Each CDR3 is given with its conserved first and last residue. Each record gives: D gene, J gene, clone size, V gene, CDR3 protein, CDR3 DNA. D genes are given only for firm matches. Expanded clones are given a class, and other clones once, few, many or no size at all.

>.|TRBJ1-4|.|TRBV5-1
CASSLAGAEKLFF
TGCGCCAGCAGCTTGGCAGGGGCAGAAAAACTGTTTTTT
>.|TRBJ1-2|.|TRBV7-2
CASSPNTSGANYGYTF
TGTGCCAGCAGCCCAAACACATCGGGGGCTAACTATGGCTACACCTTC
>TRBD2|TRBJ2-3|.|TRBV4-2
CASSQVAGGLGDTQYF
TGTGCCAGCAGCCAAGTGGCGGGGGGGCTGGGAGATACGCAGTATTTT
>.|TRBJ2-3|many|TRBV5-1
CASSLGQGGRTDTQYF
TGCGCCAGCAGCTTGGGGCAGGGGGGACGCACAGATACGCAGTATTTT
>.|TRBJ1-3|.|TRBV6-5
CASRRGGGNTIYF
TGTGCCAGCCGGCGGGGGGGTGGAAACACCATATATTTT
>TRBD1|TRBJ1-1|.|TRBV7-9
CASSPRTGEPEAFF
TGTGCCAGCAGCCCGAGGACAGGGGAACCTGAAGCTTTCTTT
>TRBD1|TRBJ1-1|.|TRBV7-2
CASSPRDRGTYTEAFF
TGTGCCAGCAGCCCCCGGGACAGGGGTACTTACACTGAAGCTTTCTTT
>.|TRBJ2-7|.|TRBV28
CASKPGAPSHEQYF
TGTGCCAGCAAACCAGGGGCCCCCAGCCACGAGCAGTACTTC
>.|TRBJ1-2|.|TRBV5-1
CASSLQGHNYGYTF
TGCGCCAGCAGCTTACAGGGCCATAACTATGGCTACACCTTC
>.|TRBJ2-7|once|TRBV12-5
CASGLAGSYEQYF
TGTGCTAGTGGTTTGGCCGGGAGCTACGAGCAGTACTTC
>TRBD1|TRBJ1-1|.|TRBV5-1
CASSWDRANLFF
TGCGCCAGCAGCTGGGACAGGGCGAATCTTTTCTTT
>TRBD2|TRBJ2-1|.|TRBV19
CASSPGGTAGEQFF
TGTGCCAGTAGTCCGGGGGGGACCGCCGGCGAGCAGTTCTTC
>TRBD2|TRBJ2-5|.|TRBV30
CAWSYAMALGGETQYF
TGTGCCTGGAGTTACGCTATGGCGCTCGGGGGGGAGACCCAGTACTTC
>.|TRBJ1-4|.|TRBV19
CASIGDEKLFF
TGTGCCAGTATCGGGGATGAAAAACTGTTTTTT
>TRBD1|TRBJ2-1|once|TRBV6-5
CASSPPGDRVNEQFF
TGTGCCAGCAGTCCGCCTGGGGACAGGGTGAATGAGCAGTTCTTC
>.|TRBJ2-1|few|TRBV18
CASSVNSAGTGNEQFF
TGTGCCAGCTCAGTAAACAGCGCGGGAACGGGAAATGAGCAGTTCTTC
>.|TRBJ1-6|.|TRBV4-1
CASSQGDYGSPLHF
TGCGCCAGCAGCCAAGGGGACTACGGATCACCCCTCCACTTT
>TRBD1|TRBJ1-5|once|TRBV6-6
CASSRQGLSNQPQHF
TGTGCCAGCAGTAGACAGGGACTTAGCAATCAGCCCCAGCATTTT
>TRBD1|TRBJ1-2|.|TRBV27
CASSKPGQVRGYTF
TGTGCCAGCAGTAAACCGGGACAGGTTAGAGGCTACACCTTC
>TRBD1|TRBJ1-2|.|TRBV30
CAWKTGVLGYGYTF
TGTGCCTGGAAGACAGGGGTTCTCGGCTATGGCTACACCTTC
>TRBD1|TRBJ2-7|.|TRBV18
CASSPGQGTGEQYF
TGTGCCAGCTCACCGGGACAGGGTACGGGCGAGCAGTACTTC
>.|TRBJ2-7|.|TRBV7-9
CASSLGLPGFYEQYF
TGTGCCAGCAGCTTAGGACTTCCCGGCTTCTACGAGCAGTACTTC
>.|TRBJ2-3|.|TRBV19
CASSISRDTQYF
TGTGCCAGTAGTATTAGTAGAGATACGCAGTATTTT
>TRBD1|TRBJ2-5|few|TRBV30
CAWDPGQQETQYF
TGTGCCTGGGACCCGGGACAGCAAGAGACCCAGTACTTC
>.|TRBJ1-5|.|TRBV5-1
CASSLVGGSNQPQHF
TGCGCCAGCAGCTTGGTGGGGGGTAGCAATCAGCCCCAGCATTTT
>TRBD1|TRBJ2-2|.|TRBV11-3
CASSDRGRIGELFF
TGTGCCAGCAGCGACAGGGGGCGAATCGGGGAGCTGTTTTTT
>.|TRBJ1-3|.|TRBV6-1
CASTADVSGNTIYF
TGTGCCAGCACCGCAGATGTTTCTGGAAACACCATATATTTT
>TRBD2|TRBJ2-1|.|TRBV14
CASSQDWLAGVSNEQFF
TGTGCCAGCAGCCAAGATTGGCTAGCGGGAGTTTCCAATGAGCAGTTCTTC
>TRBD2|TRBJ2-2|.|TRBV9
CASSVGKSGGLTGELFF
TGTGCCAGCAGCGTAGGTAAAAGCGGGGGGCTCACCGGGGAGCTGTTTTTT
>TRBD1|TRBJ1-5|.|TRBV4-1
CASSQGRGQGSNQPQHF
TGCGCCAGCAGCCAAGGACGCGGACAGGGGAGCAATCAGCCCCAGCATTTT
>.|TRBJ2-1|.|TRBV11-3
CASSSLRGPSYNEQFF
TGTGCCAGCAGCTCTCTAAGGGGTCCCTCCTACAATGAGCAGTTCTTC
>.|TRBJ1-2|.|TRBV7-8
CASSVGGGDGYTF
TGTGCCAGCAGCGTAGGGGGGGGTGATGGCTACACCTTC
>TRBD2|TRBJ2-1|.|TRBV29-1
CSVRYSGAYNEQFF
TGCAGCGTCCGCTATAGCGGGGCTTACAATGAGCAGTTCTTC
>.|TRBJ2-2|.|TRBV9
CASSVQSVPDTGELFF
TGTGCCAGCAGCGTACAGTCCGTACCCGACACCGGGGAGCTGTTTTTT
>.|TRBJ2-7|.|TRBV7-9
CASSLEYQAYEQYF
TGTGCCAGCAGCTTGGAGTACCAAGCCTACGAGCAGTACTTC
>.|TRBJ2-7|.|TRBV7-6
CASSLEGQSSYEQYF
TGTGCCAGCAGCTTAGAAGGACAGAGCTCCTACGAGCAGTACTTC
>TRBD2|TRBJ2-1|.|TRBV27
CASSRLAGGDRNEQFF
TGTGCCAGCAGCCGACTAGCGGGGGGGGATAGGAATGAGCAGTTCTTC
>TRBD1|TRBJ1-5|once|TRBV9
CASSPGQGGFQPQHF
TGTGCCAGCAGCCCGGGACAGGGCGGCTTCCAGCCCCAGCATTTT
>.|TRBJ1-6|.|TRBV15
CATSRAPGTAPNSPLHF
TGTGCCACCAGCAGGGCCCCCGGGACTGCGCCCAATTCACCCCTCCACTTT
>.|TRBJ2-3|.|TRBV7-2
CASSGTSSRTQYF
TGTGCCAGCAGCGGAACTAGTTCCCGTACGCAGTATTTT
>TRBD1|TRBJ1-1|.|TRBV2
CASSLRDRGNTEAFF
TGTGCCAGCAGCCTTAGGGACAGGGGGAACACTGAAGCTTTCTTT
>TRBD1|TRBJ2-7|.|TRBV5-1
CASSGQAASYEQYF
TGCGCCAGCAGTGGACAGGCGGCCTCCTACGAGCAGTACTTC
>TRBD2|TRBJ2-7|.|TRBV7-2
CASSLAALEGVPGLAYFEQYF
TGTGCCAGCAGCTTAGCGGCCCTCGAAGGTGTCCCCGGACTAGCGTATTTCGAGCAGTACTTC
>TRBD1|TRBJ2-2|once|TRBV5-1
CASRHQGAGGELFF
TGCGCCAGCAGACATCAGGGGGCGGGCGGGGAGCTGTTTTTT
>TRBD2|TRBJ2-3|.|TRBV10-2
CASKETGGPSTDTQYF
TGCGCCAGCAAGGAAACGGGGGGACCTAGCACAGATACGCAGTATTTT
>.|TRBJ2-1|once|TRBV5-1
CASSPPGQGHNEQFF
TGCGCCAGCAGCCCGCCGGGACAAGGTCACAATGAGCAGTTCTTC
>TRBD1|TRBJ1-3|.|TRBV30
CAWKLAGTGGNTIYF
TGTGCCTGGAAACTCGCCGGGACAGGCGGAAACACCATATATTTT
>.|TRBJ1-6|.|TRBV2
CASSPEQGRNSPLHF
TGTGCCAGCAGCCCTGAACAGGGACGTAATTCACCCCTCCACTTT
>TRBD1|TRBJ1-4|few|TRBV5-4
CASSSPGTGDEKLFF
TGTGCCAGCAGCTCCCCCGGGACAGGGGACGAAAAACTGTTTTTT
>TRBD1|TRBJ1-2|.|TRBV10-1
CASAPGGSYGYTF
TGCGCCAGCGCTCCAGGGGGAAGCTATGGCTACACCTTC
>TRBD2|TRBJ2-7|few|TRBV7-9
CASSSTSSYEQYF
TGTGCCAGCAGCTCGACTAGCTCATACGAGCAGTACTTC
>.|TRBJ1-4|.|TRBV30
CAWSRAPNEKLFF
TGTGCCTGGAGCAGGGCCCCTAATGAAAAACTGTTTTTT
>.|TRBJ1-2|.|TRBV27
CASSLLEPPYGYTF
TGTGCCAGCAGTTTGCTAGAACCCCCCTATGGCTACACCTTC
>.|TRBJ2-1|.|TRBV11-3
CASSKGAPNEQFF
TGTGCCAGCAGTAAAGGAGCCCCCAATGAGCAGTTCTTC
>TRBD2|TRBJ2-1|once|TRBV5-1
CASSPSLAGETYNEQFF
TGCGCCAGCAGCCCCAGCCTAGCGGGAGAGACCTACAATGAGCAGTTCTTC
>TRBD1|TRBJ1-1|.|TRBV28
CASSFPWDSEAFF
TGTGCCAGCAGCTTCCCCTGGGACAGTGAAGCTTTCTTT